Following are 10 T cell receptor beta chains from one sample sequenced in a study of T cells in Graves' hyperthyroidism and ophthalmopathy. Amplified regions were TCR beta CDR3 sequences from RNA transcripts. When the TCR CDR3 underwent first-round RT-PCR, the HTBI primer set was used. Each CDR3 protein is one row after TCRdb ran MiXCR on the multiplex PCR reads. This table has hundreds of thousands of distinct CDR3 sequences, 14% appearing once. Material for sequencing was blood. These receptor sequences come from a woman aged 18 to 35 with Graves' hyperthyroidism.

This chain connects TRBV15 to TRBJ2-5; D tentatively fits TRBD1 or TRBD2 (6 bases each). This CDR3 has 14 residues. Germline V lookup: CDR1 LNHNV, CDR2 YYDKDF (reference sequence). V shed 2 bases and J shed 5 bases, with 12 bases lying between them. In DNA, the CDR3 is TGTGCCACCAGCAGAAGACTGGGGGGCGAGACCCAGTACTTC. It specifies CATSRRLGGETQYF.

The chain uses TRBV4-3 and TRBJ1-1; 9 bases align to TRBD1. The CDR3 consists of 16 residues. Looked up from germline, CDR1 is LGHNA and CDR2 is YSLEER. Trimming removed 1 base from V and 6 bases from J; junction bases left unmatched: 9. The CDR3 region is CASSQGTGTGRSEAFF. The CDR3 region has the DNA TGCGCCAGCAGCCAAGGGACCGGGACAGGGCGTTCTGAAGCTTTCTTT.

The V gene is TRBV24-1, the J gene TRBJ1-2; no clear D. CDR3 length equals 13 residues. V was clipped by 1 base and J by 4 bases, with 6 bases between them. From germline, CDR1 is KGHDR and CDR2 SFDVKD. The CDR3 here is CATSDFSGYGYTF. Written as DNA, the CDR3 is TGTGCCACCAGTGATTTTTCGGGCTATGGCTACACCTTC.

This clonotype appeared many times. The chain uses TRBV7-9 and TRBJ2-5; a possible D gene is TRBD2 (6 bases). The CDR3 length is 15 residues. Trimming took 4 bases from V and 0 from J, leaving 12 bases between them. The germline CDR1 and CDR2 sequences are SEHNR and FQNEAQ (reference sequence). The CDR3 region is CASSSFGGYQETQYF. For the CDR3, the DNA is TGTGCCAGCAGCTCTTTCGGAGGGTACCAAGAGACCCAGTACTTC.

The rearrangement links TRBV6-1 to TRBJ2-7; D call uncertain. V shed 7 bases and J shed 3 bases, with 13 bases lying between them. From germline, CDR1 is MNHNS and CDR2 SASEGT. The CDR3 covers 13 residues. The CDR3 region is CASNRKILYEQYF. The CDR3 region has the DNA TGTGCCAGCAATCGAAAGATACTCTACGAGCAGTACTTC.

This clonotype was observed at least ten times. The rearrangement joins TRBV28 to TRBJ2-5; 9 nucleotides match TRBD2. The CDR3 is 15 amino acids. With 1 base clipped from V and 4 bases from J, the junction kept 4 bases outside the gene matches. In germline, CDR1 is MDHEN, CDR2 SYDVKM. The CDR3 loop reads CASSLLGLARETQYF. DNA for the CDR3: TGTGCCAGCAGTTTATTGGGACTAGCCAGAGAGACCCAGTACTTC.

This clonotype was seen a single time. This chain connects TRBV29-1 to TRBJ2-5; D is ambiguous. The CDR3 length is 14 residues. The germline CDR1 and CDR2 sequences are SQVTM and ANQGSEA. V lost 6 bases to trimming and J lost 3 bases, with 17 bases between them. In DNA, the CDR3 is TGCAGCGTCGGACCTGGATGGGATGAAGAGACCCAGTACTTC. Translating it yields CSVGPGWDEETQYF.

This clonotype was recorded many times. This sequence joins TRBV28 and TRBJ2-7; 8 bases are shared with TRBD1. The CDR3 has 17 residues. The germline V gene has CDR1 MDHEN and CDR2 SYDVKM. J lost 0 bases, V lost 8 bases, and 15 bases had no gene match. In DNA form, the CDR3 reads TGTGCCAGCCTCGCCACAGGGGGACCCCCACGCTCCTACGAGCAGTACTTC. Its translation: CASLATGGPPRSYEQYF.

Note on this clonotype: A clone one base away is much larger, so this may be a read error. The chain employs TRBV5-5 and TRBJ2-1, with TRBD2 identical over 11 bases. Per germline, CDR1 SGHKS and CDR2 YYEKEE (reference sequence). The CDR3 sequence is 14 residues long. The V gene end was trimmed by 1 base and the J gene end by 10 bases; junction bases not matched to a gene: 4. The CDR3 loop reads CASSLTSGRGEQFF. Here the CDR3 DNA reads TGTGCCAGCAGCTTGACTAGCGGGAGAGGCGAGCAGTTCTTC.

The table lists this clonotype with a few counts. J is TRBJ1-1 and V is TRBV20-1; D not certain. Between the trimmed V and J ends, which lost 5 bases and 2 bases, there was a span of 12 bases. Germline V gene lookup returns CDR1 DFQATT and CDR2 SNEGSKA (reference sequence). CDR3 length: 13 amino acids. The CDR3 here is CSAPRDINTEAFF. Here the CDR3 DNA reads TGCAGTGCTCCACGCGACATTAACACTGAAGCTTTCTTT.